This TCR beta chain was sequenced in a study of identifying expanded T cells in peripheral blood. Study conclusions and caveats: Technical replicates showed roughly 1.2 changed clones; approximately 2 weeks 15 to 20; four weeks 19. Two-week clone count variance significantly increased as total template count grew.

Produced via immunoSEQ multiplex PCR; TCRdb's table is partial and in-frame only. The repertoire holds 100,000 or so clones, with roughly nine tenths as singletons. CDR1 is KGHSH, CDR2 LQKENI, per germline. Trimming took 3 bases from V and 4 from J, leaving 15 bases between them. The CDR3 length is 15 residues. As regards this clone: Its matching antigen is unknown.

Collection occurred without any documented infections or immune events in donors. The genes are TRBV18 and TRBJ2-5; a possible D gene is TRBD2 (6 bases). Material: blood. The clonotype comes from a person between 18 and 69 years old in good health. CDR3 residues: CASSPGGGGRETQYF. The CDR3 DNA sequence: TGTGCCAGCTCACCGGGGGGAGGTGGACGAGAGACCCAGTACTTC.